The present T cell receptor (beta chain) was sequenced within a study of glioma-infiltrating T cells (TCRdb year 2016). Some background on the complete study: Low-grade gliomas were WHO grade II oligodendrogliomas or astrocytomas, and glioblastomas were WHO grade IV tumors sampled at initial rather than recurrent diagnosis. Before surgery, glioma patients were given dexamethasone for six or fewer days. The sequencing target for blood libraries was about 4- to 11-fold coverage of roughly one million peripheral T cells. Sequencing of TCR alpha- and beta-chain repertoires was performed on glioma tissue, on non-neoplastic brain tissue, and on matched peripheral blood mononuclear cells. To measure how far tissue and blood T-cell populations diverged, each tissue-infiltrating repertoire was compared against the peripheral blood repertoire of the same patient. The paired cohort was made up of three low-grade glioma patients, several primary glioblastoma patients and three non-glioma patients who contributed non-neoplastic brain tissue.

Broader findings and caveats from the paper: Very few CDR3 sequences were shared between tissue and blood, attributed to high CDR3 diversity and limited sampling. VJ-independent divergence between tissue and blood was found to be below expectation in non-neoplastic patients but above expectation in all gliomas, particularly low-grade gliomas. Small numbers underpinned the group comparisons: roughly 8 glioblastoma patients, three low-grade glioma patients and three non-neoplastic patients. Patients with low tissue-blood divergence were marked by a signature set of shared blood CDR3 motifs, and that set was depleted in highly divergent patients.

Immediately after resection, surgical brain or tumor specimens were cryofrozen in liquid nitrogen, with peripheral blood cells collected concurrently. V has 5 bases trimmed and J has 0 bases trimmed; junction bases matching no gene number 4. CDR1 and CDR2, per the germline V gene (reference sequence), are SEHNR and FQNEAQ. There are 15 amino acids in the CDR3, from cysteine to phenylalanine inclusive. Of all the DNA, just the CDR3 is kept, 45 bases in frame from base 1. On this clonotype itself: There is no known antigen for this receptor. Base qualities are not provided; no much larger clone lies one nucleotide away.

The iRepertoire nested amplicon-rescue multiplex PCR (arm-PCR) platform was used to amplify TCR alpha and beta CDR3 regions from RNA. One-step reverse transcription and amplification used roughly 90-400 ng of tissue mRNA or PBMC total RNA as input. After bead purification, a secondary multiplex PCR added Illumina adapters, and libraries were gel-purified between 200 and 400 bp. Libraries carried internal 6-nucleotide barcodes used for demultiplexing. Sequencing of libraries was performed on an Illumina MiSeq with 2x220 or 2x250 nucleotide paired-end reads. The original methods were these. Paired reads were merged with FLASH 1.2.11 and aligned to the GRCh37 human genome with BWA-MEM before extracting TRA and TRB reads. V and J assignment used an IMGT-derived reference of cassette sequences and CDR3 motifs that included pseudogenes. Three-frame translation of reads was performed, and productive CDR3s were defined as those with a C...FGXG motif and no stop codons. Clonotypes were defined as unique combinations of V-J cassette pair and CDR3 amino acid sequence. Hamming distance filtering was applied to reads, with thresholds set by the sequence error rate of each sample in mapped regions. TCRdb trimmed the raw reads at Q25, called clones with MiXCR and kept productive beta chains. Duplicate CDR3 protein sequences are folded into a single record with the most common DNA and genes. The V and J calls reflect TCRdb's pipeline rather than the authors' work. This sample gives 300,000 to 450,000 distinct CDR3 sequences in total; around 38% of them show up just once. About 12% of the sample lies in the top ten.

The chain links TRBV7-9 with TRBJ2-5, and 9 junctional nucleotides match TRBD1. The receptor was isolated from a human donor with low-grade glioma or glioblastoma, undergoing nonglioma brain surgery, or in good health (not recorded which). The sequenced sample consisted of glioma tissue, nonneoplastic brain tissue, or PBMCs (not recorded which). The nucleotide sequence is given as TGTGCCAGCAGCCGGGGACAGGGCAACCAAGAGACCCAGTACTTC. It encodes CASSRGQGNQETQYF.